This TCR beta chain originates from a study of OX40 agonist ivuxolimab in advanced cancers. Background for the entire study: Ivuxolimab, which targeted the costimulatory receptor OX40 (CD134), was an agonistic, fully human IgG2 monoclonal antibody. Intravenous ivuxolimab was administered to patients every 2 weeks at six dose levels: 0.01, 0.1, 0.3, 1.5, 3 and 10 mg/kg. Of the approximately 54 patients in dose escalation, about 19 had hepatocellular carcinoma, some 15 had melanoma, 9 had renal cell carcinoma and 9 had head and neck cancer. A male proportion of roughly 80% and a mean age of approximately 55 years, ranging from about 20 to 80, were recorded for the dose-escalation cohort. Prior anti-PD-1, anti-PD-L1 or anti-CTLA-4 therapy was permitted, and approximately 42% of dose-escalation patients had received checkpoint inhibitors. Partial responses were achieved by three dose-escalation patients, of whom one had hepatocellular carcinoma and two had cutaneous melanoma. Peripheral TCRbeta sequencing aimed to test whether ivuxolimab altered TCR sequence diversity and caused clonal T-cell expansion. The paper reports the monotherapy dose-escalation portion (N of about 50 patients) of the phase I ivuxolimab trial. Overall results and qualifications from the work: Low levels of normalized T-cell clonal expansion were also shown by some nonresponding patients. At doses of 0.1 to 3.0 mg/kg, clonal expansion of both CD4+ and CD8+ T cells in blood was seen between baseline and week 6. Partial responders in the 0.1-3.0 mg/kg groups had among the lowest normalized peripheral clonal expansion, especially among CD8+ T cells. The antigen specificity of the peripheral T cells that underwent clonal expansion was not determined. On average, CD8+ T cells showed more expanded clones than CD4+ T cells after ivuxolimab.

The junction carries 16 bases between V and J, which are trimmed by 0 bases and 3 bases respectively. The germline V gene specifies SGHRS as CDR1 and YFSETQ as CDR2. The CDR3 spans 17 residues, from the cysteine through the phenylalanine. The entry retains the CDR3 DNA only, 51 bases that are in frame from base 1. Patients with a history of autoimmune disease or receiving systemic immunosuppression were excluded from the trial. Peripheral blood for TCR sequencing was drawn from every dose cohort at baseline, at cycle 4 day 1 and at cycle 7 day 1. The samples were drawn from a first-in-human, open-label, multicenter phase I dose-escalation trial of ivuxolimab. Adults with locally advanced or metastatic melanoma, renal cell, hepatocellular, or head and neck squamous cell carcinoma were enrolled in the trial. Before TCR sequencing, CD4+ T cells and CD8+ T cells from peripheral blood were sorted into separate populations.

Genomic DNA was extracted from sorted cells for sequencing of the TCRbeta CDR3 region. TCRbeta CDR3 regions were sequenced using the immunoSEQ Assay. TCRdb took over this immuneACCESS table, retaining in-frame rearrangements with V and J assigned. Such tables are incomplete; in checked studies, under half of the missing clones stem from an unresolved V gene, and the remainder is unexplained. This sample comprises 70,000 to 95,000 clones, 84% of them detected only once. The ten most abundant clones make up 6% to 8% of the sample. A remark on this clone: Its target antigen remains unknown. No much larger clone is present one base from it, and per-base qualities are unavailable.

In this chain, TRBV5-1 is recombined with TRBJ1-3, with the D gene uncertain. The sequence was obtained from an adult with an advanced solid tumor such as melanoma, head and neck, liver or kidney cancer. Here the sequenced sample was CD4+ or CD8+ T cells sorted from blood, taken in a trial of the OX40 agonist ivuxolimab. The CDR3 is CASSLEKFGVGGNTIYF. The base sequence is TGCGCCAGCAGCTTGGAAAAGTTCGGGGTTGGTGGAAACACCATATATTTT.